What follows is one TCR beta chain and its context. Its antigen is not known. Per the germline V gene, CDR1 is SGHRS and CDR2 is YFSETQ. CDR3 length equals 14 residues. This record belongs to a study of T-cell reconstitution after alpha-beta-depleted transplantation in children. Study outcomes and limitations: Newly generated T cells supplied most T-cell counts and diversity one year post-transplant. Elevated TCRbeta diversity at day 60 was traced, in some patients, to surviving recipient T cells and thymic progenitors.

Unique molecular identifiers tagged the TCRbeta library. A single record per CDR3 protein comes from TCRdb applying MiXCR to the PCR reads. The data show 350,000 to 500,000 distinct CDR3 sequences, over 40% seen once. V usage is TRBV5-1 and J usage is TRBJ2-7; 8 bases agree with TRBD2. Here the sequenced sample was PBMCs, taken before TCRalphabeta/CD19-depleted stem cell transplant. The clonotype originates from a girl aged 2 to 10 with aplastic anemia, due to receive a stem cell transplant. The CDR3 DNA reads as TGCGCTCCTCCTAGCGGGCTCAAAGTCCACGAGCAGTACTTC. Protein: CAPPSGLKVHEQYF. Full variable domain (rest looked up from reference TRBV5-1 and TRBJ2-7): KAGVTQTPRYLIKTRGQQVTLSCSPISGHRSVSWYQQTPGQGLQFLFEYFSETQRNKGNFPGRFSGRQFSNSRSEMNVSTLELGDSALYLCAPPSGLKVHEQYFGPGTRLTVT.